The 21 T cell receptor beta chains in this list originate from one sample, sequenced in a study of blood T cell repertoires in COVID-19 (dated by TCRdb to 2018 to 2020). The method behind the library was the immunoSEQ multiplex PCR assay. Entries here come from immuneACCESS through TCRdb and include only in-frame sequences with V and J called. Some clones fail to appear in such tables; in the studies checked, an unresolved V gene covers under half of the shortfall, and the cause of the remainder is unknown. The sample yields roughly 100,000 clones; roughly 92% were counted once. The ten largest clones take up roughly 2.1% of the sample. The sample comprised peripheral blood. Receptors were obtained from a woman aged 45-65 years with COVID-19, enrolled during active disease.

The CDR3 sequence is CASSQEGTEEGYTF. For the CDR3, the DNA is TGCGCCAGCAGCCAAGAGGGGACAGAAGAAGGCTACACCTTC. V usage is TRBV4-1 and J usage is TRBJ1-2; 7 bases fit TRBD1. V was clipped by 0 bases and J by 8 bases; unmatched bases: 6. Germline V CDR1 and CDR2: MGHRA, YSYEKL. This CDR3 spans 14 amino acids.

This rearrangement joins TRBV5-1 to TRBJ1-2, with 9 bases aligning to TRBD1. V was pared by 4 bases and J by 8 bases, with 6 bases of the junction left unmatched. The CDR3 contains 13 residues. The germline gives CDR1 SGHRS, CDR2 YFSETQ. The CDR3 region is CASSTGQGQGYTF. The CDR3 DNA is TGCGCCAGCAGCACCGGACAGGGGCAAGGCTACACCTTC.

CDR3 DNA: TGTGCCTGGAGTAGGTGGTTGGGACAGGGGACTGATCAGCCCCAGCATTTT. Translating gives CAWSRWLGQGTDQPQHF. The chain carries TRBV30 and TRBJ1-5; 10 nucleotides agree with TRBD1. The CDR3 contains 17 residues. Germline-derived CDR1 and CDR2 are GTSNPN and SVGIG (reference sequence). V shed 2 bases, J shed 5 bases, and the junction held 12 bases outside the gene matches.

V and J are TRBV19 and TRBJ2-1; 8 nucleotides line up with TRBD2. J lost 0 bases, V lost 10 bases, and 11 bases had no gene match. Germline lookup yields CDR1 LNHDA and CDR2 SQIVND (reference sequence). The CDR3 has 16 residues. The CDR3 region has the DNA TGTGCCACAGGACTAGCTGCTACGAGCTCCTACAATGAGCAGTTCTTC. Its translation: CATGLAATSSYNEQFF. The variable domain in full, completed from reference TRBV19 and TRBJ2-1, reads DGGITQSPKYLFRKEGQNVTLSCEQNLNHDAMYWYRQDPGQGLRLIYYSQIVNDFQKGDIAEGYSVSREKKESFPLTVTSAQKNPTAFYLCATGLAATSSYNEQFFGPGTRLTVL.

This clone has just a few counts. The chain is built from TRBV29-1 and TRBJ2-2; TRBD2 matches at 10 bases. The germline gives CDR1 SQVTM, CDR2 ANQGSEA. This CDR3 is built from 15 residues. After removal of 2 bases from V and 3 bases from J, the junction contained 3 bases not matched to a gene. The DNA of the CDR3 is TGCAGCGTTGAACCTAGCGGGGGTTACACCGGGGAGCTGTTTTTT. Translating it yields CSVEPSGGYTGELFF.

This clone was detected once. V gene TRBV20-1 combines with J gene TRBJ2-7; D is perhaps TRBD1 (5 bases). Germline-derived CDR1 and CDR2 are DFQATT and SNEGSKA (reference sequence). This CDR3 spans 15 amino acids. Trimming stripped 3 bases from V and 2 bases from J, with 17 bases between. The CDR3 region is CSASEATQGPYEQYF. Written as DNA, the CDR3 is TGCAGTGCTAGTGAAGCAACCCAGGGTCCCTACGAGCAGTACTTC.

This clone was detected once. The CDR3 DNA reads TGTGCCAGCAGCTTAGGTCAGGGGTCAGCCGGTGAGCAGTTCTTC. Translating it yields CASSLGQGSAGEQFF. The chain carries TRBV11-3 and TRBJ2-1; maybe TRBD1 (6 bases). Germline assignment: CDR1 SGHNT and CDR2 YENEEA. This CDR3 has 15 residues. Between the trimmed V and J ends, which lost 1 base and 9 bases, there was a span of 16 bases.

The CDR3 is CARRQGARGTEAFF. The CDR3 coding sequence is TGTGCCAGAAGACAGGGGGCTCGGGGCACTGAAGCTTTCTTT. The chain joins TRBV5-5 to TRBJ1-1; 10 bases line up with TRBD1. The CDR3 is 14 residues long. The junction had 8 bases not matched to a gene; V was cut back by 8 bases and J by 4 bases. Germline CDR1 and CDR2: SGHKS and YYEKEE (reference sequence). Filled out from reference TRBV5-5 and TRBJ1-1, the complete variable domain reads DAGVTQSPTHLIKTRGQQVTLRCSPISGHKSVSWYQQVLGQGPQFIFQYYEKEERGRGNFPDRFSARQFPNYSSELNVNALLLGDSALYLCARRQGARGTEAFFGQGTRLTVV.

The chain combines TRBV28 with TRBJ2-1, with D possibly TRBD1 on 6 matching bases. The CDR3 contains 14 residues. The V gene lost 3 bases and the J gene lost 9 bases, with 15 bases spanning the gap. Germline assignment: CDR1 MDHEN and CDR2 SYDVKM. CDR3 loop: CASSLINRGGEQFF. CDR3 nucleotides: TGTGCCAGCAGTTTGATCAATAGAGGGGGTGAGCAGTTCTTC.

The chain carries TRBV19 and TRBJ2-7, with D uncertain. Trimming took 5 bases from V and 1 from J, leaving 12 bases between them. This CDR3 is built from 14 residues. Germline V gene data show CDR1 as LNHDA and CDR2 as SQIVND (reference sequence). The CDR3 DNA reads TGTGCCAGTAGTGCGGCAAGGTTATCCTACGAGCAGTACTTC. As protein: CASSAARLSYEQYF.

The CDR3 loop is CACHQANKQYF. CDR3 nucleotide sequence: TGTGCCTGTCATCAGGCTAACAAGCAGTACTTC. J is TRBJ2-7 and V is TRBV30; no clear D gene. Deletions cut 6 bases from V and 8 bases from J, with 14 bases between. Germline CDR1 reads GTSNPN; CDR2 reads SVGIG (reference sequence). This CDR3 has 11 residues. The whole variable domain, filled in from reference TRBV30 and TRBJ2-7, reads SQTIHQWPATLVQPVGSPLSLECTVEGTSNPNLYWYRQAAGRGLQLLFYSVGIGQISSEVPQNLSASRPQDRQFILSSKKLLLSDSGFYLCACHQANKQYFGPGTRLTVT.

V is TRBV6-2 or TRBV6-3 and J is TRBJ2-7, with 7 bases identical to TRBD1. The CDR3 extends over 17 amino acids. From germline, CDR1 is MNHEY and CDR2 SVGEGT. J gave up 0 bases and V 2 bases, and 10 bases lay outside the gene matches. The CDR3 region is CASSYTLRQGVSYEQYF. The CDR3, as DNA: TGTGCCAGCAGTTACACCCTCCGACAGGGTGTCTCCTACGAGCAGTACTTC.

The rearrangement joins TRBV18 to TRBJ1-1, with D unclear. Germline CDR1 reads KGHSH; CDR2 reads LQKENI. This CDR3 has 13 residues. Between the trimmed V and J ends, which lost 6 bases and 5 bases, there was a span of 13 bases. In DNA, the CDR3 is TGTGCCAGCTCTCGCGCCACGGGGACTGAAGCTTTCTTT. It translates to CASSRATGTEAFF.

The chain uses TRBV5-6 and TRBJ2-6; 7 bases align to TRBD1. The CDR3 has 19 amino acids. With V trimmed by 1 base and J by 0 bases, 10 bases remained unmatched. Germline V gene sequence: CDR1 SGHDT, CDR2 YYEEEE. The CDR3 region has the DNA TGTGCCAGCAGCTTGAAGGTGGGACAGTTCAACTCTGGGGCCAACGTCCTGACTTTC. Protein product: CASSLKVGQFNSGANVLTF. Full variable domain (missing parts from reference TRBV5-6 and TRBJ2-6): DAGVTQSPTHLIKTRGQQVTLRCSPKSGHDTVSWYQQALGQGPQFIFQYYEEEERQRGNFPDRFSGHQFPNYSSELNVNALLLGDSALYLCASSLKVGQFNSGANVLTFGAGSRLTVL.

The chain has TRBV19 and TRBJ2-2; possible D gene TRBD1, 5 bases. Germline V gene data show CDR1 as LNHDA and CDR2 as SQIVND (reference sequence). V was pared by 5 bases and J by 2 bases, with 15 bases between. The CDR3 has 16 residues. CDR3 DNA: TGTGCCAGTAGTGGCCCCAGGACATCAAACACCGGGGAGCTGTTTTTT. Amino acid sequence: CASSGPRTSNTGELFF. The full variable domain, its missing parts supplied by reference TRBV19 and TRBJ2-2, is DGGITQSPKYLFRKEGQNVTLSCEQNLNHDAMYWYRQDPGQGLRLIYYSQIVNDFQKGDIAEGYSVSREKKESFPLTVTSAQKNPTAFYLCASSGPRTSNTGELFFGEGSRLTVL.

The V and J genes are TRBV5-6 and TRBJ2-1, with 14 bases matching TRBD2. The CDR3 is made up of 17 amino acids. CDR1 SGHDT and CDR2 YYEEEE come from the germline V gene. Trimming at V came to 4 bases and at J to 4 bases, leaving 7 bases not matched to a gene. This CDR3 is CASSLGTSGRMYNEQFF. The CDR3 region has the DNA TGTGCCAGCAGCCTCGGGACTAGCGGGAGAATGTACAATGAGCAGTTCTTC.

This chain links TRBV14 with TRBJ2-1, with 10 bases aligning to TRBD2. V gave up 1 base and J gave up 9 bases; unmatched junction bases: 9. The CDR3 runs to 16 residues. CDR1 and CDR2 (germline): SGHDN, FVKESK. The CDR3 bases are TGTGCCAGCAGCCAAGGAGATGCAGCGGGGGGGCGTGAGCAGTTCTTC. Amino acid sequence: CASSQGDAAGGREQFF. The full variable domain, completed using reference TRBV14 and TRBJ2-1, is EAGVTQFPSHSVIEKGQTVTLRCDPISGHDNLYWYRRVMGKEIKFLLHFVKESKQDESGMPNNRFLAERTGGTYSTLKVQPAELEDSGVYFCASSQGDAAGGREQFFGPGTRLTVL.

The V call is TRBV12-3 or TRBV12-4, the J call TRBJ1-2; D possibly corresponds to TRBD1 (6 bases). V was shortened by 0 bases and J by 8 bases, with 10 bases between the two germline ends. This CDR3 is built from 13 residues. CDR3 nucleotides: TGTGCCAGCAGTTTAGCGGACAGATCCGGCTACACCTTC. Translated: CASSLADRSGYTF.

The rearrangement links TRBV6-5 to TRBJ1-1; unclear D gene. Trimming left V 0 bases short and J 10 bases short, with 12 bases between. Germline lookup yields CDR1 MNHEY and CDR2 SVGAGI. The CDR3 totals 13 residues. CDR3: CASSYSERESAFF. In DNA form, the CDR3 reads TGTGCCAGCAGTTACTCGGAGAGGGAGTCAGCTTTCTTT.

This sequence joins TRBV12-3 or TRBV12-4 and TRBJ1-2, with 8 nucleotides matching TRBD1. The junction had 4 bases not matched to a gene; V was cut back by 5 bases and J by 5 bases. This CDR3 spans 13 amino acids. The CDR3 nucleotides read TGTGCCAGCAGTCCGGGACAGGATTATGGCTACACCTTC. It is translated as CASSPGQDYGYTF.

The rearrangement uses TRBV18 and TRBJ2-7; D remains ambiguous. Germline values: CDR1 KGHSH, CDR2 LQKENI. This CDR3 contains 13 residues. V lost 2 bases and J 7 bases, leaving 12 bases between the germline ends. DNA of the CDR3: TGTGCCAGCTCACCAGCTACACAACTAGAGCAGTACGTC. Its protein is CASSPATQLEQYV.